This entry concerns a single TCR beta chain. Trimming removed 3 bases at V and 1 base at J, with 9 bases between. Germline CDR1 MGHDK, CDR2 SYGVNS. The CDR3 is made up of 14 amino acids. TCRdb reprocessed the RT-PCR reads with MiXCR, giving one entry per CDR3 protein. The repertoire holds 550,000 to 750,000 distinct CDR3 sequences, 14% seen once, with 3% to 4.5% in the top ten. Material for sequencing was memory CD4+ T cells from blood. The source of this sequence is a female donor in good health, serving as a healthy control. This chain joins TRBV25-1 and TRBJ1-1; D gene ambiguous. CDR3 DNA: TGTGCCAGCAGTGATCCCGCCCGGAACACTGAAGCTTTCTTT. Translation: CASSDPARNTEAFF.